This TCR beta chain was retrieved from a study of T cell clonality in common variable immunodeficiency. Heparinized whole blood, about 4.5 to 8.5 ml, came from each donor. Ten or more counts support this clone. The antigen is undetermined. The read ends 3 residues before the CDR3 terminus; that terminus is restored from the germline J gene. TCRdb keeps only in-frame clones here, not all; method: immunoSEQ multiplex PCR. The record shows tens of thousands of clones for this sample, with no singletons present. The ends were cut back, 2 bases at V and 0 bases at J, with 10 bases in the middle. This CDR3 region has 15 residues. Germline-derived CDR1 and CDR2 are MDHEN and SYDVKM. Regarding the study as a whole: Shared TCRbeta clones were fewer between CVID subjects than controls.

The clonotype originates from a person aged 18 to 75 in good health. This rearrangement joins TRBV28 to TRBJ2-5, with unresolved D. The sequenced sample was peripheral blood mononuclear cells. The sequenced CDR3 bases are TGTGCCAGCAGTTTAAGGGTATTGTACCAAGAGACC. Its protein product is CASSLRVLYQET. The entire CDR3 reads CASSLRVLYQETQYF.